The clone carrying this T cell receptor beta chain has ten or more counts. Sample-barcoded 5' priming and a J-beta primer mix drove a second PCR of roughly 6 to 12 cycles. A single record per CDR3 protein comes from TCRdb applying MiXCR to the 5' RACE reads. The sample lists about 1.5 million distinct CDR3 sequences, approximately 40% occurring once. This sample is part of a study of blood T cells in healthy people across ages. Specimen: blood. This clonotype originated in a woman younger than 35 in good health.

CDR3 DNA: TGTGCCAGCAGCTTGACAGGTCTCTCCTACGAGCAGTACTTC. Its protein product is CASSLTGLSYEQYF. The rearrangement uses TRBV5-5 and TRBJ2-7; D perhaps matches TRBD1 (5 bases). CDR1 SGHKS and CDR2 YYEKEE come from the germline V gene (reference sequence). This CDR3 is 14 amino acids long. V lost 1 base and J 0 bases, leaving 8 bases between the germline ends.